This entry describes one T cell receptor beta chain. This clonotype was seen a handful of times. Its binding antigen is unknown. No per-base quality is available; no much larger clone lies one base away. Including the terminal cysteine and phenylalanine, the CDR3 comprises 13 residues. Only the CDR3 part of the read is kept: 39 bases, read in frame from the first base. The germline V gene supplies CDR1 ENHRY and CDR2 SYGVKD. Trimming takes 11 bases from V and 0 bases from J, and the germline ends sit 14 bases apart. TCR beta repertoires were profiled from peripheral blood of under 15 young patients with multiple sclerosis to demonstrate the VDJtools post-analysis software. Multiple sclerosis patients were children and adolescents aged roughly 6 to 16 years. Libraries were built with PCR. Instrument on record: Illumina HiSeq 2500. To reduce PCR and sequencing biases, unique molecular identifiers were incorporated into the TCR beta cDNA libraries. Every 1 to 10 million input T cells yielded approximately 500,000 cDNA molecules, meaning each molecule approximated one T cell. The patient libraries were prepared and sequenced with the same protocol used for the earlier healthy control dataset. Samples belonging to the same batch were prepared together, multiplexed and sequenced on a shared HiSeq lane. Per the source publication's procedure: Raw barcoded reads were processed with MIGEC, and single-read molecular identifier groups were discarded before consensus assembly and CDR3 extraction. VDJtools was used for post-analysis of the clonotype tables, and diversity was normalized by down-sampling every dataset to the size of the smallest sample. To correct batch-related cross-sample contamination, repertoire overlap clustering matched CDR3 amino acid sequences but not nucleotide sequences. TCRdb reprocessed the public reads (quality trimming at Q25 with fastp, clone calling with MiXCR) and kept in-frame beta chains. Each CDR3 protein appears once, grouped with its most common genes and DNA. Clone size and V and J calls follow TCRdb, not the original study. In all, the sample holds about 540,000 distinct CDR3 sequences, and 34% of those were seen once. The top ten clonotypes cover around 6.1% of the sample.

This entry comes from a study of post-analysis software for immune sequencing data (dated by TCRdb to 2014 to 2015). Turning to the overall study: Disease courses on record covered relapsing-remitting, secondary progressive and progressive-relapsing multiple sclerosis, though some patients had no subtype annotation. Patient repertoires were compared against around twelve previously published healthy control repertoires from donors aged roughly 6 to 28 years. A subset of samples was prepared in parallel using single-end sample barcoding, then pooled and co-amplified after Illumina adapter ligation. Summary of the overall study and its limitations: The multiple sclerosis patient group was slightly younger than the control group. Direct clustering with F measure showed strong co-clustering of samples prepared in the same batch, prompting a batch-effect correction. Normalized Chao1 diversity was significantly lower in multiple sclerosis patients than controls, suggesting substantial peripheral T-cell clonal expansion. Significantly higher frequencies in patients than in controls were found for a handful of TRBV segments, including TRBV5-6, TRBV5-1 and TRBV20-1.

Recombination joined TRBV10-3 with TRBJ2-7; the D gene lacks a confident call. The material sequenced was blood. The clonotype was recovered from a girl aged 2 to 17 with multiple sclerosis. CDR3 sequence: CAASPMGSYEQYF. The DNA sequence is given as TGTGCCGCGTCCCCGATGGGCTCCTACGAGCAGTACTTC.